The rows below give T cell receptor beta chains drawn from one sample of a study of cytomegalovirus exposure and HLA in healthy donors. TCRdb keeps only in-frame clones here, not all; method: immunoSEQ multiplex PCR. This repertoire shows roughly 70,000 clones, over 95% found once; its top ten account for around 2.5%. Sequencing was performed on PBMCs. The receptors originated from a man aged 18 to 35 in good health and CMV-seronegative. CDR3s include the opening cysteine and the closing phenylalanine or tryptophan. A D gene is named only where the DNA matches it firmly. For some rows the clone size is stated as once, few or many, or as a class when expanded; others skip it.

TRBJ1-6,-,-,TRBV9,TGTGCCAGCAGCCCCGGCGGTACAAGCGTTAATTCACCCCTCCACTTT,CASSPGGTSVNSPLHF
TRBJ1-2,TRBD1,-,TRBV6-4,TGTGCCAGCGCAGTCTGGAGGACAGGGCTGTGGGGTAACTATGGCTACACCTTC,CASAVWRTGLWGNYGYTF
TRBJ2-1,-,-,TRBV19,TGTGCCAGTAGTATAGACGCGGCAGGGCTTGTTGAGCAATTCTTC,CASSIDAAGLVEQFF
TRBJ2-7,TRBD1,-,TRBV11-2,TGTGCCAGCAGCTTAGCAGGGACAGTGGAGCAGTACTTC,CASSLAGTVEQYF
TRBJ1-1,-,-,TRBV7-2,TGTGCCGCAAGAAACCAGGGAGGACATGAAGCTTTCTTT,CAARNQGGHEAFF
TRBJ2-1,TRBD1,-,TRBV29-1,TGCAGCGTTGAAAGATTGGGACAGGGGGGCCCCTACAATGAGCAGTTCTTC,CSVERLGQGGPYNEQFF
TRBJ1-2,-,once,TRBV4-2,TGTGCCAGCAGCCGACCCGGGACAAACAACTATGGCTACACCTTC,CASSRPGTNNYGYTF
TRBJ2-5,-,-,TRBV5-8,TGTGCCAGCAGCCCTCAAGAGACCCAGTACTTC,CASSPQETQYF
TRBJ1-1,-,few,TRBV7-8,TGTGCCAGCAGCCCCGGGGGTACTGAAGCTTTCTTT,CASSPGGTEAFF
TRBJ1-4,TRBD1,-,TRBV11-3,TGTGCCAGCAGCCTCCCGGGACAGGCAAATGAAAAACTGTTTTTT,CASSLPGQANEKLFF
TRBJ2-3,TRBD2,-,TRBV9,TGTGCCAGCAGCGCCATCCGGGGGGGGACCGCCCTTGCAGATACGCAGTATTTT,CASSAIRGGTALADTQYF
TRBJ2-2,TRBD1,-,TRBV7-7,TGTGCTAGCAGCAGACAGGGGCCCGGGGAGCTGTTTTTT,CASSRQGPGELFF
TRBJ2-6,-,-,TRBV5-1,TGCGCCAGCAGCTTGACGGGGAGCTCTGGGGCCAACGTCCTGACTTTC,CASSLTGSSGANVLTF
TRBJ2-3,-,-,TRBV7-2,TGTGCCAGCAGCTTAGGAACGGGACTGAACACAGATACGCAGTATTTT,CASSLGTGLNTDTQYF
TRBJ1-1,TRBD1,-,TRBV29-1,TGCAGCGTCGGCCGCCTCACAGGGGGCGCGAGCAGGACTGAAGCTTTCTTT,CSVGRLTGGASRTEAFF
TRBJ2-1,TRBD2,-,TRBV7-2,TGTGCCAGCAGCATAGGAGTGGGCGGGAGAGGCCCCTACAATGAGCAGTTCTTC,CASSIGVGGRGPYNEQFF
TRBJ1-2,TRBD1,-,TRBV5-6,TGTGCCAGCAGCTTGGGACAGGGGGCACGTGGCTACACCTTC,CASSLGQGARGYTF
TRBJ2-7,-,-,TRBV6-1,TGTGCCAGCAGTTCCGGGTTACCCCCCTACGAGCAGTACTTC,CASSSGLPPYEQYF
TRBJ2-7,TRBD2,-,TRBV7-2,TGTGCCAGCAGCATAGCGGGAGGAGGCTACGAGCAGTACTTC,CASSIAGGGYEQYF
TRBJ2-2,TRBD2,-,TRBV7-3,TGTGCCAGCAGCTTAGAGCCTAGCGGGAGTTGGACCGGGGAGCTGTTTTTT,CASSLEPSGSWTGELFF
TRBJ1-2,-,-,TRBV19,TGTGCCAGTAGCCCTCCTGGGCAGTTAGCTAACTATGGCTACACCTTC,CASSPPGQLANYGYTF
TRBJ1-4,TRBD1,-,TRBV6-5,TGTGCCAGCAGGGGGACAGGGGCTTCTAATGAAAAACTGTTTTTT,CASRGTGASNEKLFF
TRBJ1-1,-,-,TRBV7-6,TGTGCCAGCAGCGCACAGGGATGGGGGAACACTGAAGCTTTCTTT,CASSAQGWGNTEAFF
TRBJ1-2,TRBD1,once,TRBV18,TGTGCCAGCTCGGGGCAGGGGGCAAGTGGCTACACCTTC,CASSGQGASGYTF
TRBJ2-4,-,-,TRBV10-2,TGCGCCAGCAGTGATACCGGGGTCAAAAACATTCAGTACTTC,CASSDTGVKNIQYF
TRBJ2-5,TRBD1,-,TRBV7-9,TGTGCCAGCAGCCCACAGGGGGCTCAGGAGACCCAGTACTTC,CASSPQGAQETQYF
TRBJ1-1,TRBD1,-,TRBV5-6,TGTGCCAGCAGCTCAACGACCCAGGGGGCGACTGAAGCTTTCTTT,CASSSTTQGATEAFF
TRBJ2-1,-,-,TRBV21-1,TGTGCCAGCAGTCGCTGGACAGGTACCTACAATGAGCAGTTCTTC,CASSRWTGTYNEQFF
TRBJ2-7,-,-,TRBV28,TGTGCCAGCAGTCCCTACACCCAGGGGCTCTATTACGAGCAGTACTTC,CASSPYTQGLYYEQYF
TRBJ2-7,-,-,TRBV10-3,TGTGCCATCAGTGATGCCGAGGAAAACTACGAGCAGTACTTC,CAISDAEENYEQYF
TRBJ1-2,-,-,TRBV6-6,TGTGCCAGCAGTTACTCAACAGACCGCTATGGCTACACCTTC,CASSYSTDRYGYTF
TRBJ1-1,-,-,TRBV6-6,TGTGCCAGCAGTTACTCTATGAGAAACACTGAAGCTTTCTTT,CASSYSMRNTEAFF
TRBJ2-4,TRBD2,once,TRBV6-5,TGTGCCAGCAGTTTTAGCGGGAGGGGGGCCAAAAACATTCAGTACTTC,CASSFSGRGAKNIQYF
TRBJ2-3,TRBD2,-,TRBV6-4,TGTGCCAGCAGCCCTAGCGGGAGCACAGATACGCAGTATTTT,CASSPSGSTDTQYF
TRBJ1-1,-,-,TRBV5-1,TGCGCCAGCAGCCTCGCAACCGGGGGGGGTGTCCACGGCACTGAAGCTTTCTTT,CASSLATGGGVHGTEAFF
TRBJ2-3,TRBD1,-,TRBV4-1,TGCGCCAGCAGCCAAGTCGCAGGGGGCGTCACAGATACGCAGTATTTT,CASSQVAGGVTDTQYF
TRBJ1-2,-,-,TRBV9,TGTGCCAGCAGCGCCTACAGGGAAGGCTACACCTTC,CASSAYREGYTF
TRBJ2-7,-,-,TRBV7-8,TGTGCCAGCAGCAAGTTTAGTGACAGCTACGAGCAGTACTTC,CASSKFSDSYEQYF
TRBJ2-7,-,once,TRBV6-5,TGTGCCAGCACCCCTAGACGTTCCTACGAGCAGTACTTC,CASTPRRSYEQYF
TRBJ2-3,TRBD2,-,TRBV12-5,TGTGCTAGTGGTCCCCGGCCAAGCGGGAGGAGGACAGATACGCAGTATTTT,CASGPRPSGRRTDTQYF
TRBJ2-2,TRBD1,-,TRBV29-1,TGCAGCGTTGGGCAGGGGGCCGGGACCGGGGAGCTGTTTTTT,CSVGQGAGTGELFF
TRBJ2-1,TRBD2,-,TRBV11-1,TGTGCCAGCAGCTTAGGGTCTAGCGGGGAGCAGTTCTTC,CASSLGSSGEQFF
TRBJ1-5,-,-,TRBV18,TGTGCCAGCTCACCATCGACAGGCCAGCCCCAGCATTTT,CASSPSTGQPQHF
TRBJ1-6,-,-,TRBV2,TGTGCCAGCAGTTATTCTACAGGGAGCTCCTATAATTCACCCCTCCACTTT,CASSYSTGSSYNSPLHF
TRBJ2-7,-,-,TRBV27,TGTGCCAGCAGTCCGCGGACAGCCTACGAGCAGTACTTC,CASSPRTAYEQYF